This entry describes one TCR beta chain. Assay: immunoSEQ multiplex PCR; the TCRdb copy retains only in-frame clones and omits some. This sample yields around 430,000 clones, of which roughly 88% are seen a single time; around 12% belongs to the top ten. This CDR3 comprises 16 residues. V lost 3 bases and J lost 4, with 17 bases in between. Germline V gene lookup returns CDR1 SGDLS and CDR2 YYNGEE. This entry belongs to a study of blood T cell repertoires in COVID-19. Overall study context: Acute and convalescent COVID-19 specimens originated in the United States, Italy and Spain. T cells, B-cell-depleted T cells, or PBMCs provided the cDNA or gDNA that served as material.

The chain uses TRBV9 and TRBJ1-5; D unresolved. The origin of this receptor is a woman aged 45 to 65 with COVID-19, enrolled during active disease. Sequencing was done on a sample of peripheral blood. The CDR3 region is CASSGGSGDPNQPQHF. The CDR3 nucleotides are TGTGCCAGCAGCGGTGGGAGCGGAGATCCTAATCAGCCCCAGCATTTT.